This T cell receptor beta chain was observed in a study of technical replicates of blood from a handful of donors. Method: immunoSEQ multiplex PCR; TCRdb's copy keeps in-frame clones and lacks some. The sample lists about 64,000 clones, approximately 86% occurring once. Between the trimmed V and J ends, which lost 3 bases and 2 bases, there was a span of 14 bases. CDR1 and CDR2 (germline): SGDLS, YYNGEE. The CDR3 runs to 15 residues. V is TRBV9 and J is TRBJ1-1, with D possibly being TRBD1 (5 bases). The sample comprised PBMCs. This TCR came from a human donor in good health. Some clones in this sample may be carry-over from other donors' samples. CDR3 coding DNA: TGTGCCAGCAGCGCAGGTGTGGGGCTAAACACTGAAGCTTTCTTT. This translates into CASSAGVGLNTEAFF.